The present entry profiles one TCR beta chain with its context. Assay: immunoSEQ multiplex PCR; the TCRdb copy retains only in-frame clones and omits some. The repertoire holds 2 million to 2.5 million clones, with approximately 95% as singletons. The data originate from a study of shared clonotypes between healthy human individuals. Germline CDR1 LNHDA, CDR2 SQIVND (reference sequence). The germline V and J ends were trimmed by 9 bases and 7 bases, with 27 bases remaining between them. The CDR3 covers 16 residues. This clonotype originated in a man aged 18-30 years in good health. Some clones in this sample may be carry-over from other donors' samples. Sample: naive CD4+ T cells from PBMCs. Subset described: CD45RA+ positively selected. The chain uses TRBV19 and TRBJ1-2, with a possible D match to TRBD1 (5 bases). CDR3 in DNA: TGTGCCAGCCGTACCCCCGGTACTCAGAGGAGGGGTGGCTACACCTTC. Protein: CASRTPGTQRRGGYTF.